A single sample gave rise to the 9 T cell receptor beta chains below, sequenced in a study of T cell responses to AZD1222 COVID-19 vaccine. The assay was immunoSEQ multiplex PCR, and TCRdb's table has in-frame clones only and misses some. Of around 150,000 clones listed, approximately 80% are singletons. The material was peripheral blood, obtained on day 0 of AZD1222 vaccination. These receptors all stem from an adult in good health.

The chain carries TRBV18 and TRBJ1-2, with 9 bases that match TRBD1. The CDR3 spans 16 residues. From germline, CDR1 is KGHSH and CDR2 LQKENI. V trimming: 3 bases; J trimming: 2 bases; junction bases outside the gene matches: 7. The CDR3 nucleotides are TGTGCCAGCTCACCCGGACAGGGGAGCGGGAACTATGGCTACACCTTC. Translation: CASSPGQGSGNYGYTF.

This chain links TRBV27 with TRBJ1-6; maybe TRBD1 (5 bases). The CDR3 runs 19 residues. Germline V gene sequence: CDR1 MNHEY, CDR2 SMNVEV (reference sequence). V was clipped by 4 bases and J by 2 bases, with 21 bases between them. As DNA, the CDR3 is TGTGCCAGCAGTTCCGTGATGGTTGGGGCGGACGCCTATAATTCACCCCTCCACTTT. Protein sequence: CASSSVMVGADAYNSPLHF.

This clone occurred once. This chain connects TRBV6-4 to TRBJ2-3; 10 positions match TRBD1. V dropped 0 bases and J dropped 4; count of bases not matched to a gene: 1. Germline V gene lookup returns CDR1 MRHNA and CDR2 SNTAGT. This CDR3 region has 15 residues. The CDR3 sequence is CASSDSTGGADTQYF. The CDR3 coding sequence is TGTGCCAGCAGTGACTCGACAGGGGGCGCAGATACGCAGTATTTT.

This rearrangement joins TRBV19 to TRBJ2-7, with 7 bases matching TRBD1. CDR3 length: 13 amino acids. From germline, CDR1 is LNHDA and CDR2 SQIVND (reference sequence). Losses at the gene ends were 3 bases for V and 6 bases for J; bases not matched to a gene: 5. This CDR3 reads CASSMGSGGEQYF. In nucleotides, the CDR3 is TGTGCCAGTAGTATGGGGTCAGGGGGCGAGCAGTACTTC.

CDR3 nucleotide sequence: TGTGCCAGCAGCTCTCCTCCGGGACAGGGGGCTACCGGCTACACCTTC. Its translation is CASSSPPGQGATGYTF. The chain joins TRBV13 to TRBJ1-2; TRBD1 matches 12 bases. This CDR3 has 16 amino acids. Germline V gene lookup returns CDR1 PRHDT and CDR2 FYEKMQ (reference sequence). After removal of 4 bases from V and 8 bases from J, the junction contained 11 bases not matched to a gene.

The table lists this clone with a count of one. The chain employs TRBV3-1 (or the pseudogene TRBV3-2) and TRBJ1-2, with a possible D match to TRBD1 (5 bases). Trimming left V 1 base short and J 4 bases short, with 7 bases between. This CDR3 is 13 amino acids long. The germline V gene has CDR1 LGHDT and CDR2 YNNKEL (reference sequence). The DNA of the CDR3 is TGTGCCAGCAGCCAAGGGGGCACCTATGGCTACACCTTC. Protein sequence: CASSQGGTYGYTF.

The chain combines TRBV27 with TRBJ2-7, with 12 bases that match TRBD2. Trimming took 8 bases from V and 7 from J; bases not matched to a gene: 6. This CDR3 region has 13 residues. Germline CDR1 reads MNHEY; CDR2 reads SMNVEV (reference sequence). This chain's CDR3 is CASSGLAGREQYF. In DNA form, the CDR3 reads TGTGCCAGCTCGGGACTAGCGGGTCGGGAGCAGTACTTC.

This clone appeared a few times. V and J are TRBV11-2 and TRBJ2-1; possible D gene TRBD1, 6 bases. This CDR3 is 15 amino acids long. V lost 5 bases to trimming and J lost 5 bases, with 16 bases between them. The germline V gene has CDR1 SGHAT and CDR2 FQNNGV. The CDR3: CASSRTGWDNNEQFF. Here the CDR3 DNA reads TGTGCCAGCAGCCGGACGGGGTGGGACAACAATGAGCAGTTCTTC. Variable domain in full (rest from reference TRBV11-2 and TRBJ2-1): EAGVAQSPRYKIIEKRQSVAFWCNPISGHATLYWYQQILGQGPKLLIQFQNNGVVDDSQLPKDRFSAERLKGVDSTLKIQPAKLEDSAVYLCASSRTGWDNNEQFFGPGTRLTVL.

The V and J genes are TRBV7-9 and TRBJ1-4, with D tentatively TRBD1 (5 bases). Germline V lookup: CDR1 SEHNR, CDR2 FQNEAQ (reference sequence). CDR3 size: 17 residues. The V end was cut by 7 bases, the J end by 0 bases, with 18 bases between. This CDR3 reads CASNLYRPLATNEKLFF. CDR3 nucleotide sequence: TGTGCCAGCAACCTTTACAGGCCCCTCGCAACTAATGAAAAACTGTTTTTT.